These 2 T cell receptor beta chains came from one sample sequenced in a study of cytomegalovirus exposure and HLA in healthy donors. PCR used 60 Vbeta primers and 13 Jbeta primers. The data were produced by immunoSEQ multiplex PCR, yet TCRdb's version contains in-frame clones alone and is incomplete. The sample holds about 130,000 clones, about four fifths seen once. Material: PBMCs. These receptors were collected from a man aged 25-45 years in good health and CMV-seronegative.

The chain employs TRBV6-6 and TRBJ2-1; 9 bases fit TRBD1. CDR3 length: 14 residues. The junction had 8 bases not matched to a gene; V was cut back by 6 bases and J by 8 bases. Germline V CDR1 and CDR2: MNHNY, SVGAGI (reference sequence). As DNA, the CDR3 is TGTGCCAGCAGAACGACAGGGGGGGTCGATGAGCAGTTCTTC. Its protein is CASRTTGGVDEQFF.

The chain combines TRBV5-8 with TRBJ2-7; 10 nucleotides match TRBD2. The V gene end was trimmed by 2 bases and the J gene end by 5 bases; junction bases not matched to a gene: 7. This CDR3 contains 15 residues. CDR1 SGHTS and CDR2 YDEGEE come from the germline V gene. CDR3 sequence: CASSLMLAGADEQYF. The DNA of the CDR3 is TGTGCCAGCAGCTTAATGCTAGCGGGGGCGGACGAGCAGTACTTC.